One and the same sample provided the 14 T cell receptor beta chains below, sequenced in a study of radiotherapy plus CTLA-4 blockade in lung cancer. Profiling relied on immunoSEQ multiplex PCR, and the TCRdb table lists in-frame clones only, not all of them. The profile shows 90,000 to 95,000 clones, 83% of them singletons. The sample consisted of peripheral blood, taken from a patient treated with radiotherapy plus ipilimumab. These receptors all come from a human donor with non-small cell lung cancer who had stable disease on radiotherapy plus ipilimumab.

This chain connects TRBV27 to TRBJ2-3, with 8 bases that match TRBD2. Trimming at V came to 6 bases and at J to 3 bases, leaving 5 bases not matched to a gene. Per germline, CDR1 MNHEY and CDR2 SMNVEV (reference sequence). CDR3 length: 14 amino acids. The CDR3 region is CASRPGGGTDTQYF. The CDR3 nucleotides are TGTGCCAGCAGACCCGGGGGGGGGACAGATACGCAGTATTTT.

This sequence joins TRBV5-8 and TRBJ2-5, with D perhaps TRBD1 (6 bases). The germline V gene has CDR1 SGHTS and CDR2 YDEGEE. This CDR3 has 14 amino acids. V lost 4 bases and J lost 2, with 12 bases in between. The CDR3 sequence: CASSRGNQQETQYF. DNA of the CDR3: TGTGCCAGCAGCAGGGGGAATCAGCAAGAGACCCAGTACTTC.

By proportion, this clone is medium-sized. The V gene is TRBV6-6, the J gene TRBJ2-2; D may match TRBD1 or TRBD2 (5 bases each). Trimming took 2 bases from V and 6 from J, leaving 10 bases between them. In germline, CDR1 is MNHNY, CDR2 SVGAGI (reference sequence). This CDR3 contains 14 residues. CDR3 in amino acids: CASSYDGAAGELFF. The CDR3 coding sequence is TGTGCCAGCAGTTACGACGGGGCGGCCGGGGAGCTGTTTTTT.

The chain's CDR3 is CASSLDGGGRPDTQYF. The CDR3 bases are TGTGCCAGCAGCTTGGATGGAGGGGGCCGTCCAGATACGCAGTATTTT. The chain employs TRBV5-4 and TRBJ2-3, with D possibly matching TRBD1 (7 bases). The germline V gene encodes CDR1 SGHNT and CDR2 YYREEE (reference sequence). The CDR3 runs 16 residues. Deletions cut 0 bases from V and 4 bases from J, with 15 bases between.

The chain couples TRBV5-1 to TRBJ2-2; D may be TRBD2 (6 bases). The germline CDR1 and CDR2 sequences are SGHRS and YFSETQ. This CDR3 is built from 16 residues. Trimming pared 4 bases from V and 9 bases from J, leaving 22 bases between. The CDR3 DNA sequence: TGCGCCAGCAGCCCCGGGTTGATCCCGGGGGAGAGGGAGCTGTTTTTT. Its translation is CASSPGLIPGERELFF.

The J gene is TRBJ2-7, the V gene TRBV11-3; D gene unclear. Germline V gene sequence: CDR1 SGHNT, CDR2 YENEEA. Trimming stripped 1 base from V and 2 bases from J, with 12 bases between. CDR3 length: 15 residues. CDR3 bases: TGTGCCAGCAGCTTAGGAGGCAAGGCACCCTACGAGCAGTACTTC. It is translated as CASSLGGKAPYEQYF.

The chain is built from TRBV7-2 and TRBJ2-3; maybe TRBD2 (7 bases). Trimming removed 10 bases from V and 2 bases from J, with 13 bases in between. The CDR3 totals 13 residues. Germline CDR1 SGHTA, CDR2 FQGNSA. In nucleotides, the CDR3 is TGTGCCACTAACGGGGGGCTCACAGATACGCAGTATTTT. Amino acid sequence: CATNGGLTDTQYF.

The J gene is TRBJ1-3, the V gene TRBV7-2, with TRBD1 matching over 10 bases. After removal of 6 bases from V and 3 bases from J, the junction contained 5 bases not matched to a gene. CDR3 length: 15 residues. Germline CDR1 SGHTA, CDR2 FQGNSA. The CDR3 is CASRPTGGYGNTIYF. CDR3 nucleotides: TGTGCCAGCAGGCCGACAGGGGGCTATGGAAACACCATATATTTT.

This chain links TRBV6-1 with TRBJ2-7; 11 bases are shared with TRBD1. This CDR3 has 14 amino acids. With 4 bases clipped from V and 3 bases from J, the junction kept 2 bases outside the gene matches. CDR1 is MNHNS and CDR2 is SASEGT in the germline V gene. The CDR3 DNA follows: TGTGCCAGCAGTGCGGACAGGGGGCTCTACGAGCAGTACTTC. Translating it yields CASSADRGLYEQYF.

Points on this clone: The junction departs from germline at one end; a sequencing error may be responsible. V gene TRBV4-1 combines with J gene TRBJ2-7; a weak D match, TRBD2 (6 bases). The CDR3 extends over 17 amino acids. CDR1 and CDR2 (germline): MGHRA, YSYEKL. The DNA for the CDR3 is TGCGCCAGCAGCCAGACCCCTCTCCCAGCGGGCTTCTACGAGCAGCACTTC. Residues: CASSQTPLPAGFYEQHF.

The rearrangement uses TRBV19 and TRBJ2-5, with D perhaps assigned TRBD1 or TRBD2 (5 bases each). V lost 9 bases, J lost 4 bases, and 21 bases lay in between. CDR1 is LNHDA and CDR2 is SQIVND in the germline V gene (reference sequence). The CDR3 length is 15 residues. CDR3 sequence reads: CASKNAGTRAETQYF. CDR3 sequence (DNA): TGTGCCAGCAAGAACGCCGGGACCAGGGCAGAGACCCAGTACTTC.

This clone was seen more than once but under ten times. The chain joins TRBV19 to TRBJ1-2, with D possibly being TRBD1 (5 bases). The CDR3 runs to 15 residues. Germline V CDR1 and CDR2: LNHDA, SQIVND (reference sequence). The V and J ends lost 3 bases and 2 bases respectively, with 13 bases between them. CDR3 amino acids: CASSIRGGANYGYTF. The CDR3 DNA reads TGTGCCAGTAGTATCCGAGGAGGGGCAAACTATGGCTACACCTTC.

This clone was detected only a few times. V and J are TRBV4-1 and TRBJ1-3, with 8 bases aligning to TRBD1. V trimming: 6 bases; J trimming: 4 bases; junction bases outside the gene matches: 8. Germline CDR1 reads MGHRA; CDR2 reads YSYEKL. CDR3 length equals 15 residues. The CDR3 sequence is CASSNQGAVGNTIYF. DNA of the CDR3: TGCGCCAGCAGTAATCAGGGGGCCGTCGGAAACACCATATATTTT.

V usage is TRBV9 and J usage is TRBJ2-5; TRBD2 aligns across 7 bases. The tail of the sequence fits TRBJ2-7 better, so the J call may be wrong. Germline CDR1 is SGDLS and CDR2 is YYNGEE. The CDR3 length is 15 residues. The CDR3 coding sequence is TGTGCCAGCAGCGTAGCGGTAGCGGGCCTCTACGAGCAGTACTTC. Protein sequence: CASSVAVAGLYEQYF.